This TCR beta chain emerged from a study of molecular identifiers for immune sequencing clone quantification. This clonotype was picked up many times. This CDR3 has 15 residues. J was trimmed by 0 bases and V by 5 bases; bases with no gene match: 3. Germline V gene sequence: CDR1 SEHNR, CDR2 FQNEAQ (reference sequence). In TCRdb, the PCR reads were re-called with MiXCR into one record per CDR3 protein. The data contain about 640,000 distinct CDR3 sequences, 20% of them singletons. The TCR sequence derives from a human donor in good health. Some libraries in this study had Jurkat cell RNA spiked in. The sequencing sample was made of naive CD8+ T cells from blood, with Jurkat cell RNA spiked in. As to subset: FACS-sorted CD8+CD4-CCR7+CD45RA+ naive T cells. The chain combines TRBV7-9 with TRBJ2-3; TRBD2 agrees at 9 bases. The CDR3, as DNA: TGTGCCAGCAGCCGAACTAGCGGGAGCACAGATACGCAGTATTTT. It translates to CASSRTSGSTDTQYF.